The rows below give T cell receptor beta chains drawn from one sample of a study of vaccination and CD4 T cells after COVID-19. Their cognate antigens are unknown. TCRdb reprocessed the PCR reads via MiXCR and lists one record per CDR3 protein. The table includes more than 15,000 distinct CDR3 sequences, more than 40% detected once. Material: CD4+ T cells from blood, cultured in vitro, obtained about 7 months after SARS-CoV-2 vaccination. These receptor sequences come from a human donor who had recovered from COVID-19. The CDR3 runs from the conserved cysteine through the conserved F or W. D genes are given only for firm matches. Part of the rows lack a size; the others show once, few, many or a class for expanded clones.

j_call	d_call	clone_size	v_call	cdr3_nt	cdr3_aa
TRBJ2-7	-	few	TRBV6-1	TGTGCCACCAGGGCCGGGAGCCGCGGCGAGCAGTACTTC	CATRAGSRGEQYF
TRBJ1-1	-	-	TRBV30	TGTGCCTGGAGTGCCACGGACAGTTACACTGAAGCTTTCTTT	CAWSATDSYTEAFF
TRBJ2-5	-	-	TRBV7-9	TGTGCCAGCAGCAGGAAGTGGAGCTGGGGGGCAAACCAAGAGACCCAGTACTTC	CASSRKWSWGANQETQYF
TRBJ2-5	-	few	TRBV19	TGTGCCAGTAGTCTCCGCGGGCAAGAGACCCAGTACTTC	CASSLRGQETQYF
TRBJ1-1	-	-	TRBV20-1	TGCAGTGCTAGAATGGACACTGAAGCTTTCTTT	CSARMDTEAFF
TRBJ1-1	-	-	TRBV12-3/TRBV12-4	TGTGCCAGCAGTTTTAGGCGTACTGAAGCTTTCTTT	CASSFRRTEAFF
TRBJ1-2	TRBD1	-	TRBV7-3	TGTGCCAGCAGCTTAAACCCAGGACAGGGTCATGGCTACACCTTC	CASSLNPGQGHGYTF
TRBJ2-3	TRBD2	few	TRBV20-1	TGCAGTGCTAGAGGACTAGCGCTCTACACAGATACGCAGTATTTT	CSARGLALYTDTQYF
TRBJ2-3	TRBD2	-	TRBV20-1	TGCAGTGCTAGAGATCCTCTAGCGGGAGATCCAGATACGCAGTATTTT	CSARDPLAGDPDTQYF
TRBJ1-6	-	few	TRBV6-1	TGTGCCAGCACAGTTACAAGGGGGTTCAATTCACCCCTCCACTTT	CASTVTRGFNSPLHF
TRBJ2-7	-	few	TRBV20-1	TGCAGTGCTACCATTGGGGGGGCGCAGTACTTC	CSATIGGAQYF
TRBJ1-2	-	medium-sized	TRBV6-2/TRBV6-3	TGTGCCAGCAGTTACCAGGGAACCCTATATGGCTACACCTTC	CASSYQGTLYGYTF
TRBJ2-2	-	-	TRBV20-1	TGCAGTGCTAGTCCCGGGGGAGAACCCGGGGAGCTGTTTTTT	CSASPGGEPGELFF
TRBJ1-1	-	-	TRBV7-3	TGTGCCAGCAGCTTAACTAGGCTGGTAGGCACTGAAGCTTTCTTT	CASSLTRLVGTEAFF